A selection of T cell receptor beta chains follows, all from one sample in a study of spatial heterogeneity in lung cancer. TCRdb redid the calling of the 5' RACE reads with MiXCR, one entry per CDR3 protein. The table includes roughly 3,300 distinct CDR3 sequences, roughly 4.7% detected once. The sequences come from lung tumor tissue, collected at surgery. The receptors were gathered from a female donor with early-stage non-small cell lung cancer. The CDR3 runs from the conserved cysteine through the conserved F or W. Each record gives: J gene, V gene, CDR3 length, clone size, D gene, CDR3 protein, CDR3 DNA. The D gene is left open where the match is weak. For some rows the clone size is stated as once, few or many, or as a class when expanded; others skip it.

TRBJ2-3,TRBV11-2,16,large,TRBD1,CASSFRPGQGSDTQYF,TGTGCCAGCAGCTTCCGCCCGGGACAGGGCTCGGATACGCAGTATTTT
TRBJ2-7,TRBV20-1,13,medium-sized,TRBD2,CSLAGANSYEQYF,TGCAGTCTAGCGGGCGCCAATTCCTACGAGCAGTACTTC
TRBJ2-2,TRBV7-2,16,medium-sized,.,CASSSPSRANTGELFF,TGTGCCAGCAGCTCCCCTAGCAGGGCGAACACCGGGGAGCTGTTTTTT
TRBJ2-7,TRBV7-6,14,few,.,CASSLEGQGYEQYF,TGTGCCAGCAGCTTAGAGGGGCAGGGCTACGAGCAGTACTTC
TRBJ1-1,TRBV7-9,13,large,.,CASSLEQGTEAFF,TGTGCCAGCAGCTTAGAGCAGGGCACTGAAGCTTTCTTT
TRBJ2-1,TRBV12-3/TRBV12-4,18,many,TRBD2,CAIRGVGTSGKSYNEQFF,TGTGCCATCCGAGGGGTCGGGACTAGCGGGAAGTCCTACAATGAGCAGTTCTTC
TRBJ2-1,TRBV10-3,14,few,.,CAISESVRRDEQFF,TGTGCCATCAGTGAGTCCGTAAGGAGGGACGAGCAGTTCTTC
TRBJ1-3,TRBV6-5,15,medium-sized,TRBD1,CASRQQGAAGNTIYF,TGTGCCAGCAGACAGCAGGGGGCGGCGGGAAACACCATATATTTT
TRBJ2-3,TRBV6-5,14,few,TRBD2,CATRREGNTDTQYF,TGTGCCACCCGGCGGGAGGGAAACACAGATACGCAGTATTTT
TRBJ1-3,TRBV7-6,16,few,.,CASSEQPSISGNTIYF,TGTGCCAGCAGCGAACAACCTTCCATTTCGGGAAACACCATATATTTT
TRBJ2-2,TRBV9,16,many,.,CASSVRGGPNTGELFF,TGTGCCAGCAGCGTACGAGGCGGACCCAACACCGGGGAGCTGTTTTTT
TRBJ1-2,TRBV9,15,many,TRBD1,CASSVRQGMDYGYTF,TGTGCCAGCAGCGTCCGACAGGGGATGGACTATGGCTACACCTTC
TRBJ2-3,TRBV3-1,18,medium-sized,.,CASSQDSPRGRSTDTQYF,TGTGCCAGCAGCCAAGATTCCCCCAGAGGACGAAGCACAGATACGCAGTATTTT
TRBJ1-1,TRBV10-3,14,medium-sized,TRBD1,CAISDPGGNTEAFF,TGTGCCATCAGTGATCCAGGGGGGAACACTGAAGCTTTCTTT
TRBJ1-2,TRBV18,15,many,.,CASSPTDEAPYGYTF,TGTGCCAGCTCACCGACGGACGAAGCCCCCTATGGCTACACCTTC
TRBJ2-7,TRBV20-1,14,many,TRBD2,CSASAGLADYEQYF,TGCAGTGCTAGCGCGGGACTAGCGGACTACGAGCAGTACTTC
TRBJ2-7,TRBV20-1,11,medium-sized,.,CSARGDYEQYF,TGCAGTGCTAGGGGGGACTACGAGCAGTACTTC
TRBJ2-3,TRBV29-1,14,.,.,CSVENPGSTDTQYF,TGCAGCGTTGAGAACCCAGGGAGCACAGATACGCAGTATTTT
TRBJ2-5,TRBV2,14,medium-sized,TRBD1,CASSGQGAGETQYF,TGTGCCAGCAGTGGACAGGGGGCAGGAGAGACCCAGTACTTC
TRBJ2-1,TRBV3-1,19,many,TRBD1,CASSQDRDRADSSYNEQFF,TGTGCCAGCAGCCAAGATCGAGACAGGGCCGATTCATCCTACAATGAGCAGTTCTTC
TRBJ1-1,TRBV29-1,13,medium-sized,.,CSALGQLNTEAFF,TGCAGCGCGCTGGGACAACTGAACACTGAAGCTTTCTTT
TRBJ1-2,TRBV29-1,13,medium-sized,TRBD1,CSVDPGQGGGYTF,TGCAGCGTTGATCCGGGACAGGGGGGCGGCTACACCTTC